This T cell receptor beta chain stems from a study of cytomegalovirus exposure and HLA in healthy donors. The study, taken as a whole, reports: Donor immune exposure was known only as CMV serostatus. Most TCR sequences were seen very rarely across donors, but some public TCRs occurred in many.

To note about this clone: Its antigen remains unknown.

The V segment lost 4 bases and the J segment 5 bases; nucleotides outside the gene matches: 13. The CDR3 consists of 16 residues. Germline V gives CDR1 SGHDT, CDR2 YYEEEE. The PCR employed 60 Vbeta primers together with 13 Jbeta primers. Clones were read by immunoSEQ multiplex PCR, and TCRdb kept only the in-frame ones, dropping some. The sample has fewer than 150,000 clones, 80% seen once. This sequence was found in a man younger than 40 in good health. The V gene is TRBV5-6, the J gene TRBJ2-7; 9 bases agree with TRBD1. The sample comprised PBMCs. CDR3 sequence reads: CASSPPDWTGANEQYF. The CDR3 nucleotides are TGTGCCAGCAGCCCTCCTGATTGGACAGGGGCTAACGAGCAGTACTTC. The entire variable domain, with the rest obtained from reference TRBV5-6 and TRBJ2-7, is as follows: DAGVTQSPTHLIKTRGQQVTLRCSPKSGHDTVSWYQQALGQGPQFIFQYYEEEERQRGNFPDRFSGHQFPNYSSELNVNALLLGDSALYLCASSPPDWTGANEQYFGPGTRLTVT.